Listed below are T cell receptor beta chains from one sample, sequenced in a study of cytomegalovirus exposure and HLA in healthy donors. Libraries were prepared by immunoSEQ multiplex PCR; TCRdb keeps only in-frame clonotypes and omits some of them. Here the sample spans about 130,000 clones, just under 75% being singletons. The sample consisted of PBMCs. The receptor set was obtained from a man aged 35 to 55 in good health and CMV-seropositive. Both conserved end residues are part of each CDR3. D genes are given only for firm matches. The listing skips clone size in some rows; elsewhere it reads once, few, many or a size class.

clone size	CDR3 length	D gene	V gene	J gene	CDR3 DNA	CDR3 protein
-	15	-	TRBV5-1	TRBJ1-1	TGCGCCAGCAGCTTGGAGGGGGGGCTGAACACTGAAGCTTTCTTT	CASSLEGGLNTEAFF
once	15	-	TRBV28	TRBJ1-2	TGTGCCAGCAGTTTTGGGAGGGCGCGAGGGTATGGCTACACCTTC	CASSFGRARGYGYTF
-	14	-	TRBV30	TRBJ1-2	TGTGCCTGGAGTGTACAGTCAGCTAACTATGGCTACACCTTC	CAWSVQSANYGYTF
few	17	-	TRBV15	TRBJ1-5	TGTGCCACCAGCAGAGAGGTTGGCAGGGCGAGCAATCAGCCCCAGCATTTT	CATSREVGRASNQPQHF
-	16	TRBD1	TRBV28	TRBJ2-7	TGTGCCAGCAGAGCTCTCCGGGACAGGGTCGACTACGAGCAGTACTTC	CASRALRDRVDYEQYF
-	14	-	TRBV18	TRBJ2-1	TGTGCCAGCTCAAAGTCAGTTTCCTACAATGAGCAGTTCTTC	CASSKSVSYNEQFF
-	12	-	TRBV2	TRBJ2-7	TGTGCCAGCAGGCAGGGGTACTACGAGCAGTACTTC	CASRQGYYEQYF
few	14	TRBD1	TRBV29-1	TRBJ2-7	TGCAGCGTTGAAGTTGGACAGGGGGCGGGGGAGCAGTACTTC	CSVEVGQGAGEQYF
-	14	-	TRBV13	TRBJ2-1	TGTGCCAGCAGCTTAGGGACTGCCTACAATGAGCAGTTCTTC	CASSLGTAYNEQFF
once	15	TRBD1	TRBV18	TRBJ1-5	TGTGCCAGCTCACCAGGGACAGGCCGCACTCAGCCCCAGCATTTT	CASSPGTGRTQPQHF
-	16	TRBD2	TRBV5-1	TRBJ2-1	TGCGCCAGCAGCTTGGGAAATAGCGGGCAGTACAATGAGCAGTTCTTC	CASSLGNSGQYNEQFF
-	14	TRBD2	TRBV5-5	TRBJ2-7	TGTGCCAGCAGCTCTAGCGGGAGAGCCTACGAGCAGTACTTC	CASSSSGRAYEQYF
few	15	TRBD1	TRBV19	TRBJ2-1	TGTGCCAGTAGTATCGACAGGGGTTATTACAATGAGCAGTTCTTC	CASSIDRGYYNEQFF
-	13	-	TRBV6-1	TRBJ2-7	TGTGCCAGCAAACGTTCAGAACCCTACGAGCAGTACTTC	CASKRSEPYEQYF
medium-sized	14	TRBD1	TRBV7-2	TRBJ1-1	TGTGCCAGCAGCTCCCAGGGGGATCACACTGAAGCTTTCTTT	CASSSQGDHTEAFF
once	11	-	TRBV7-9	TRBJ1-4	TGTGCCAGCAGCCGAGACAGAAAACTGTTTTTT	CASSRDRKLFF
-	19	-	TRBV11-2	TRBJ1-2	TGTGCCAGCAGCTTGGAAGTGCTGGTGGGAGAGGTCAAGCCGGATGGCTACACCTTC	CASSLEVLVGEVKPDGYTF
-	14	-	TRBV27	TRBJ2-2	TGTGCCAGCAGTTACGGGAGTGGTACCGGGGAGCTGTTTTTT	CASSYGSGTGELFF
-	18	TRBD2	TRBV4-1	TRBJ2-5	TGCGCCAGCAGCCAAGAGGATGCCACTAGCGGGAGGCGGGAGACCCAGTACTTC	CASSQEDATSGRRETQYF
few	12	-	TRBV6-5	TRBJ1-1	TGTGCCAGCAGCCTTCAGGGCACTGAAGCTTTCTTT	CASSLQGTEAFF
-	13	TRBD1	TRBV6-6	TRBJ2-7	TGTGCCAGCACCCAGGGGGCGCGAGGCGAGCAGTACTTC	CASTQGARGEQYF
-	15	TRBD1	TRBV19	TRBJ1-1	TGTGCCAGTAGCCCACCGACAGGGTTGAACGCTGAAGCTTTCTTT	CASSPPTGLNAEAFF